This TCR beta chain derives from a study of T cell repertoires in cytomegalovirus infection. On the study more broadly: Signatures in public TCR beta sequences pointed to both CMV infection and matching HLA type.

V lost 9 bases and J lost 5, with 17 bases in between. Germline values: CDR1 MGHRA, CDR2 YSYEKL. This CDR3 region has 13 residues. This clonotype came up many times. Its antigen is not known. In TCRdb, the reads were re-called with MiXCR into one record per CDR3 protein. This repertoire shows about 700,000 distinct CDR3 sequences, around 32% found once; its top ten account for roughly 20%. Sequencing was performed on cultured PBMCs, taken from culture after CMV antigen stimulation. The clonotype originates from a human donor in good health (CMV status not recorded). Some clones in this sample may be carry-over from other donors' samples. The V call is TRBV4-1, the J call TRBJ2-7; unclear D gene. The CDR3 loop is CARASPWAHEQYF. CDR3 coding DNA: TGCGCCAGGGCGTCCCCCTGGGCTCACGAGCAGTACTTC.